This TCR beta chain was captured by sequencing in a study of long-term antiretroviral therapy in people with HIV. Study outcomes and limitations: Post-ART, diversity grew, though it stayed under transplant donor control levels.

As for this clone: Its matching antigen is unknown.

Version v3.0 of the immunoSEQ assay was performed at survey level. TCRdb's copy holds only in-frame clones and misses some; the assay was immunoSEQ multiplex PCR. Of tens of thousands of clones in the sample, about 96% were seen once. Per germline, CDR1 SGHRS and CDR2 YFSETQ. The CDR3 has 13 amino acids. V was pared by 2 bases and J by 1 base, with 6 bases between. The sample here was unsorted PBMCs, taken 5.3 years after starting antiretroviral therapy. J is TRBJ1-1 and V is TRBV5-1; D gene ambiguous. This TCR was sampled from a man aged 30 to 39 with HIV. The chain's CDR3 is CASSFRRNTEAFF. DNA of the CDR3: TGCGCCAGCAGCTTCCGGCGGAACACTGAAGCTTTCTTT.